The T cell receptor (beta chain) described here comes from a study of cytomegalovirus exposure and HLA in healthy donors. Study results and caveats: Associated with cytomegalovirus, according to the listing, were approximately 160 TCR beta chains. Three CMV-associated chains were confirmed in vitro to be specific for CMV antigens.

CDR3 length: 15 amino acids. Germline-derived CDR1 and CDR2 are SGHTA and FQGNSA. Trimming cost V 1 base and J 12 bases; bases outside gene matches: 10. Comments on this clone: Its antigen remains unidentified.

Assay: immunoSEQ multiplex PCR; the TCRdb copy retains only in-frame clones and omits some. The sample has roughly 300,000 clones; roughly 90% are singletons. Material for sequencing was PBMCs. The TCR was taken from a woman aged 18 to 35 in good health and CMV-seronegative. The gene calls are TRBV7-2 and TRBJ2-1, with 9 bases that match TRBD2. For the CDR3, the DNA is TGTGCCAGCAGCTTAGACCCAGCGGGAGGCGGCCTGCAGTTCTTC. Amino acid sequence: CASSLDPAGGGLQFF.